The clone carrying this TCR beta chain was observed a single time. Per the study methods: Reference gene primer amplification yielded estimated nucleated cell counts. Method: immunoSEQ multiplex PCR; TCRdb's copy keeps in-frame clones and lacks some. That table supplies the V and J calls and clone size; D and trimming were determined from the DNA. The sample lists fewer than 150,000 clones; roughly 86% were seen once. This sample stems from a study of blood T cell repertoires in COVID-19. Turning to the study itself: COVID-19 samples collected from the United States, Italy and Spain covered acute and convalescent phases. Sources were T cells, B-cell-depleted T cells, or PBMCs; the material itself was cDNA or gDNA.

V lost 3 bases, J lost 5 bases, and 16 bases lay in between. Germline V CDR1 and CDR2: KGHDR, SFDVKD. This CDR3 region has 15 residues. The TCR sequence derives from a woman aged 45-59 years who had recovered from COVID-19. Material for sequencing was peripheral blood. The chain recombines TRBV24-1 with TRBJ2-7; no reliable D call. DNA for the CDR3: TGTGCCACCAGTGATGGGTCTACCTGGAGCCACGAGCAGTACTTC. It specifies CATSDGSTWSHEQYF.